These 23 T cell receptor beta chains were sequenced from one sample in a study of cytomegalovirus exposure and HLA in healthy donors. The PCR employed 60 Vbeta primers together with 13 Jbeta primers. Clones were sequenced by immunoSEQ multiplex PCR, and TCRdb holds only the in-frame ones, with some missing. The sample has 100,000 to 150,000 clones; about 80% are singletons. The sequenced sample was PBMCs. The receptor set was obtained from a human donor in good health.

The rearrangement joins TRBV4-1 to TRBJ1-1; no clear D. V was pared by 4 bases and J by 11 bases, with 14 bases between. The CDR3 totals 12 residues. Germline V lookup: CDR1 MGHRA, CDR2 YSYEKL. CDR3: CASSPSESRAFF. CDR3 in DNA: TGCGCCAGCAGCCCAAGCGAGTCACGGGCTTTCTTT.

The rearrangement uses TRBV5-1 and TRBJ1-3, with D uncertain. The CDR3 covers 15 residues. The germline gives CDR1 SGHRS, CDR2 YFSETQ. V lost 3 bases and J 0 bases, leaving 10 bases between the germline ends. CDR3 coding DNA: TGCGCCAGCAGCTCCCTAAGTTCCTCTGGAAACACCATATATTTT. Translated, it gives CASSSLSSSGNTIYF.

The J gene is TRBJ1-1, the V gene TRBV5-6; D not resolved. V was shortened by 9 bases and J by 8 bases, with 17 bases between the two germline ends. Germline V gives CDR1 SGHDT, CDR2 YYEEEE. CDR3 length equals 12 residues. The CDR3 DNA sequence: TGTGCCACCCTGACGCGGGCAGGAGAAGCTTTCTTT. This gives the protein CATLTRAGEAFF.

The chain is built from TRBV6-7 and TRBJ2-7, with a possible D match to TRBD2 (6 bases). TRBV6-7 is recorded as an ORF, its role being uncertain. With 6 bases removed from V and 0 bases from J, the gap between germline ends came to 30 bases. The CDR3 has 20 amino acids. DNA of the CDR3: TGTGCCAGCAGCCAAGCAAACCCGGGACTCATAGCAATTAGCTCCTACGAGCAGTACTTC. Translating gives CASSQANPGLIAISSYEQYF.

V gene TRBV7-3 combines with J gene TRBJ2-7; weak D call: TRBD2 (5 bases). There are 12 residues in the CDR3. Trimming stripped 6 bases from V and 6 bases from J, with 12 bases between. Germline CDR1 reads SGHTA; CDR2 reads FQGTGA. This CDR3 is CASSYEGAEQYF. The CDR3 nucleotides are TGTGCCAGCAGTTATGAGGGTGCCGAGCAGTACTTC. Together with reference TRBV7-3 and TRBJ2-7, the CDR3 gives the full variable domain: GAGVSQTPSNKVTEKGKYVELRCDPISGHTALYWYRQSLGQGPEFLIYFQGTGAADDSGLPNDRFFAVRPEGSVSTLKIQRTERGDSAVYLCASSYEGAEQYFGPGTRLTVT.

This chain uses TRBV6-1 with TRBJ1-4; D perhaps matches TRBD1 (6 bases). Per germline, CDR1 MNHNS and CDR2 SASEGT. The germline V and J ends were trimmed by 6 bases and 7 bases, with 15 bases remaining between them. CDR3 length: 14 amino acids. The CDR3 is CASRAGQGSEKLFF. CDR3 nucleotide sequence: TGTGCCAGCAGGGCCGGGCAGGGGAGTGAAAAACTGTTTTTT.

The V and J genes are TRBV19 and TRBJ1-1; D is uncertain. Trimming removed 0 bases at V and 1 base at J, with 12 bases between. The CDR3 sequence is 16 residues long. Germline lookup yields CDR1 LNHDA and CDR2 SQIVND (reference sequence). The CDR3 here is CASSIEVRTSNTEAFF. The CDR3 DNA follows: TGTGCCAGTAGTATAGAGGTTCGGACTTCGAACACTGAAGCTTTCTTT.

This clone was recorded only once. The J gene is TRBJ2-2, the V gene TRBV10-3; D remains ambiguous. The CDR3 totals 14 residues. Germline CDR1 and CDR2: ENHRY and SYGVKD. With 3 bases removed from V and 4 bases from J, the gap between germline ends came to 9 bases. CDR3 region: CAISDPAVTGELFF. CDR3 coding DNA: TGTGCCATCAGTGACCCGGCGGTCACCGGGGAGCTGTTTTTT.

V is TRBV6-1 and J is TRBJ1-5; D is undetermined. Trimming took off 1 base at V and 5 bases at J, with 9 bases between the two ends. Germline assignment: CDR1 MNHNS and CDR2 SASEGT. CDR3 length: 14 residues. CDR3 loop: CASSEGGGHQPQHF. CDR3 DNA sequence: TGTGCCAGCAGTGAAGGCGGAGGGCATCAGCCCCAGCATTTT.

The rearrangement links TRBV5-6 to TRBJ1-1; D perhaps matches TRBD1 (6 bases). The CDR3 extends over 14 amino acids. The V gene's germline CDR1 is SGHDT and CDR2 YYEEEE. V gave up 0 bases and J gave up 6 bases, with 12 bases separating them. CDR3 residues: CASSLGWGRAEAFF. CDR3 nucleotide sequence: TGTGCCAGCAGCTTGGGTTGGGGGCGGGCTGAAGCTTTCTTT.

The chain links TRBV5-4 to TRBJ2-2; 7 bases agree with TRBD1. The CDR3 extends over 16 amino acids. Germline loops: CDR1 SGHNT, CDR2 YYREEE (reference sequence). The J segment lost 0 bases and the V segment lost 6 bases, leaving 8 bases of the junction unmatched. The CDR3 region is CASTLSGGANTGELFF. CDR3 DNA: TGTGCCAGCACCCTATCAGGGGGAGCGAACACCGGGGAGCTGTTTTTT.

This clone was counted a few times. The rearrangement links TRBV5-1 to TRBJ2-3; the D gene is possibly TRBD2 (6 bases). V shed 4 bases and J shed 6 bases, with 15 bases lying between them. The CDR3 totals 14 residues. Germline CDR1 reads SGHRS; CDR2 reads YFSETQ. CDR3: CASSPGLDSDTQYF. CDR3 coding DNA: TGCGCCAGCAGCCCGGGACTGGATTCGGATACGCAGTATTTT.

A single count supports this clone. This chain links TRBV28 with TRBJ1-5; weak D call: TRBD1 (6 bases). Trimming pared 3 bases from V and 2 bases from J, leaving 11 bases between. This CDR3 is built from 15 residues. The germline V gene has CDR1 MDHEN and CDR2 SYDVKM. This chain's CDR3 is CASSFRGVGNQPQHF. In DNA, the CDR3 is TGTGCCAGCAGTTTCAGGGGAGTGGGCAATCAGCCCCAGCATTTT.

The CDR3 DNA reads as TGCAGCGGAGGACAGGGGCCTGAAGCTTTCTTT. This gives the protein CSGGQGPEAFF. The chain joins TRBV29-1 to TRBJ1-1; TRBD1 matches at 9 bases. V shed 7 bases and J 6 bases; nucleotides not matched to a gene: 3. The CDR3 runs 11 residues. The V gene's germline CDR1 is SQVTM and CDR2 ANQGSEA.

This clone was detected only once. The chain combines TRBV19 with TRBJ1-5; possible D gene TRBD1, 6 bases. CDR3 size: 14 residues. V gave up 6 bases and J gave up 3 bases, with 12 bases separating them. The germline CDR1 and CDR2 sequences are LNHDA and SQIVND (reference sequence). The CDR3 nucleotides are TGTGCCAGTAGAACTCAGGGGACCAATCAGCCCCAGCATTTT. Its protein product is CASRTQGTNQPQHF.

The chain combines TRBV7-6 with TRBJ2-5, with TRBD2 as a possible D gene (6 bases). The CDR3 is 15 residues long. Trimming removed 4 bases at V and 5 bases at J, with 17 bases between. Germline CDR1 is SGHVS and CDR2 is FNYEAQ. The CDR3, as DNA: TGTGCCAGCAGCTGGGACGCCGGCGGGGAGGAGACCCAGTACTTC. Its protein product is CASSWDAGGEETQYF.

This chain joins TRBV4-2 and TRBJ1-6; D possibly corresponds to TRBD1 (5 bases). Trimming stripped 0 bases from V and 10 bases from J, with 16 bases between. This CDR3 comprises 16 residues. Germline V gives CDR1 LGHNA, CDR2 YNFKEQ. The CDR3 is CASSQDAAGYVSPLHF. In nucleotides, the CDR3 is TGTGCCAGCAGCCAAGATGCGGCAGGGTATGTGTCACCCCTCCACTTT.

The chain carries TRBV11-2 and TRBJ1-5; 7 bases are a match to TRBD1. From germline, CDR1 is SGHAT and CDR2 FQNNGV. The CDR3 sequence is 13 residues long. Trimming at V came to 4 bases and at J to 6 bases, leaving 3 bases not matched to a gene. CDR3 sequence (DNA): TGTGCCAGCAGCTACTACAGGGGTCAGCCCCAGCATTTT. Encoded protein: CASSYYRGQPQHF.

The chain couples TRBV5-8 to TRBJ2-7; a possible D gene is TRBD1 (6 bases). The V and J ends lost 4 bases and 0 bases respectively, with 14 bases between them. Germline V gene data show CDR1 as SGHTS and CDR2 as YDEGEE. This CDR3 is built from 15 residues. Here the CDR3 DNA reads TGTGCCAGCAGCGGAGTGACAGGACCCTCCTACGAGCAGTACTTC. This codes for CASSGVTGPSYEQYF.

This chain joins TRBV5-8 and TRBJ2-7; 8 bases align to TRBD2. This CDR3 is 16 amino acids long. The V gene's germline CDR1 is SGHTS and CDR2 YDEGEE. After removal of 2 bases from V and 2 bases from J, the junction contained 9 bases not matched to a gene. The CDR3 protein is CASSFETGGYPYEQYF. The CDR3 DNA follows: TGTGCCAGCAGCTTTGAAACGGGAGGGTACCCCTACGAGCAGTACTTC.

The chain has TRBV7-9 and TRBJ2-7; 8 bases match TRBD1. From germline, CDR1 is SEHNR and CDR2 FQNEAQ (reference sequence). The junction had 2 bases not matched to a gene; V was cut back by 5 bases and J by 5 bases. This CDR3 comprises 12 residues. CDR3 in amino acids: CASSPQGDEQYF. The CDR3 bases are TGTGCCAGCAGCCCACAGGGGGACGAGCAGTACTTC.

This clone was counted a few times. The chain recombines TRBV7-9 with TRBJ1-2; 8 bases agree with TRBD1. The germline CDR1 and CDR2 sequences are SEHNR and FQNEAQ (reference sequence). This CDR3 region has 15 residues. The ends lost 2 bases at V and 4 bases at J; junction bases unmatched: 6. Here the CDR3 reads CASSLWETGAYGYTF. The CDR3 coding sequence is TGTGCCAGCAGCTTATGGGAGACAGGGGCCTATGGCTACACCTTC.

The V call is TRBV6-5, the J call TRBJ1-6; D unresolved. The germline CDR1 and CDR2 sequences are MNHEY and SVGAGI. This CDR3 is 12 amino acids long. V was shortened by 6 bases and J by 9 bases, with 9 bases between the two germline ends. Written as DNA, the CDR3 is TGTGCCAGCAGAAGCCCCGGTTCACCCCTCCACTTT. This sequence encodes CASRSPGSPLHF.